This entry is about one T cell receptor beta chain. Germline V gene sequence: CDR1 LNHNV, CDR2 YYDKDF (reference sequence). CDR3 size: 14 residues. Sample-barcoded 5' priming and a J-beta primer mix drove a second PCR of roughly 6 to 12 cycles. Tags on each cDNA molecule came from a template-switch adaptor with 12 random nucleotides. The yield of each sample was at least 3 million CDR3-containing paired-end reads. TCRdb re-called the 5' RACE reads through MiXCR, storing one row per CDR3 protein. The sample yields about 840,000 distinct CDR3 sequences, just under 30% seen once. The record originates from a study of blood T cells in healthy people across ages. These data were also reused for a study on T cells of mothers and their children. As that study records: Random nucleotides (2-4) and sample barcodes were added by the M1S primer used in the second PCR.

The source material was blood. The J gene is TRBJ2-5, the V gene TRBV15; D not certain. The J call may be incorrect, as the DNA end agrees better with TRBJ2-7. The TCR comes from a woman aged 40 to 55 in good health. The CDR3, as DNA: TGTGCCACCAGCAGAGATCAAGGGAACTCCGAGCAGTACTTC. Its protein is CATSRDQGNSEQYF.